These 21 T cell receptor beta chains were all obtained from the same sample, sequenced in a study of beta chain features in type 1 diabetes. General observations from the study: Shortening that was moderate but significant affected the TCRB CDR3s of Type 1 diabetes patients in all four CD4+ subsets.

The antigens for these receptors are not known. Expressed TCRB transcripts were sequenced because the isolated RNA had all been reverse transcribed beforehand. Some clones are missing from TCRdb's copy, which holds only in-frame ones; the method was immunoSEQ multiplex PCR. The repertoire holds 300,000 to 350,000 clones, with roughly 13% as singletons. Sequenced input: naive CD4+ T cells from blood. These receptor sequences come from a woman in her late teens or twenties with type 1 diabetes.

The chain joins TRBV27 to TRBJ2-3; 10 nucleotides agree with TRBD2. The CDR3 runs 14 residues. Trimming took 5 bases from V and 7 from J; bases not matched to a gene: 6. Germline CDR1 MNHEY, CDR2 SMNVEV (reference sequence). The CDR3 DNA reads TGTGCCAGCAGTCCTAGCGGGAGACGAAATACGCAGTATTTT. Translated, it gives CASSPSGRRNTQYF.

Here the CDR3 reads CASSLVEQGGYGYTF. For the CDR3, the DNA is TGTGCCAGCAGCTTAGTGGAGCAGGGAGGCTATGGCTACACCTTC. The chain has TRBV7-2 and TRBJ1-2, with D tentatively TRBD1 (5 bases). V gave up 1 base and J gave up 4 bases, with 13 bases separating them. The CDR3 consists of 15 residues. Germline V gene lookup returns CDR1 SGHTA and CDR2 FQGNSA.

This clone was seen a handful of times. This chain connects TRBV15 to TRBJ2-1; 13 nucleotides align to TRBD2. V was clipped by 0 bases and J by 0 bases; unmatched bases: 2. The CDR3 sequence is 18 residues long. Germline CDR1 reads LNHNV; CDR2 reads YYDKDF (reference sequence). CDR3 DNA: TGTGCCACCAGCAGAGAACTAGCGGGAGGGCCCTCCTACAATGAGCAGTTCTTC. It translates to CATSRELAGGPSYNEQFF.

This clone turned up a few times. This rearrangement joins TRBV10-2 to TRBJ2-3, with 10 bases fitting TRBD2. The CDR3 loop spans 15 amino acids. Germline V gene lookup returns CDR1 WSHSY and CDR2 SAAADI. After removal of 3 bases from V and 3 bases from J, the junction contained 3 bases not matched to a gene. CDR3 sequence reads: CASSELLAGTDTQYF. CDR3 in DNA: TGCGCCAGCAGTGAATTACTAGCGGGAACAGATACGCAGTATTTT.

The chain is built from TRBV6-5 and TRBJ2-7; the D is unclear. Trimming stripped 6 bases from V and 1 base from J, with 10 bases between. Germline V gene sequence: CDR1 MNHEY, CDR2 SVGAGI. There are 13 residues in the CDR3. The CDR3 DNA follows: TGTGCCAGCAGGTCCGACATATCCTACGAGCAGTACTTC. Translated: CASRSDISYEQYF.

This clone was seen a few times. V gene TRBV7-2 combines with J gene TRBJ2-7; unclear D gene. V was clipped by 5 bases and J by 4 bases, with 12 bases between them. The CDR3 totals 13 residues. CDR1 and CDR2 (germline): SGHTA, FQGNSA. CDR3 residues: CASSTYTRYEQYF. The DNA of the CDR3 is TGTGCCAGCAGCACCTACACGCGGTACGAGCAGTACTTC. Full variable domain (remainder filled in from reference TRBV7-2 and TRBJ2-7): GAGVSQSPSNKVTEKGKDVELRCDPISGHTALYWYRQSLGQGLEFLIYFQGNSAPDKSGLPSDRFSAERTGGSVSTLTIQRTQQEDSAVYLCASSTYTRYEQYFGPGTRLTVT.

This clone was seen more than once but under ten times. The CDR3 is CASSPNPLAGGYEQFF. CDR3 bases: TGTGCCAGCTCACCAAACCCCCTAGCGGGAGGCTATGAGCAGTTCTTC. The chain is built from TRBV18 and TRBJ2-1; 11 bases agree with TRBD2. CDR3 length equals 16 residues. Germline loops: CDR1 KGHSH, CDR2 LQKENI. With V trimmed by 2 bases and J by 8 bases, 8 bases remained unmatched.

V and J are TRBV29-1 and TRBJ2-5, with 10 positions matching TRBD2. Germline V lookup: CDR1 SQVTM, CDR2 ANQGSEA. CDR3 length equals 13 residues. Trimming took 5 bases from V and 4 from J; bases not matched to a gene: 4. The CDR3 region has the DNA TGCAGCGTTCGTCCTAGCGGGAGAGAGACCCAGTACTTC. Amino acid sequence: CSVRPSGRETQYF.

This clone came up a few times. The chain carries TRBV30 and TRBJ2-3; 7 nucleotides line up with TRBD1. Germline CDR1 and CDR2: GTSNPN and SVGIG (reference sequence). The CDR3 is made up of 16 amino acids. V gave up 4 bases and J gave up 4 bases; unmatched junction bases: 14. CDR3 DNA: TGTGCCTGGAAAGGGGGCTTAGGCAGGGCGGCAGATACGCAGTATTTT. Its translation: CAWKGGLGRAADTQYF.

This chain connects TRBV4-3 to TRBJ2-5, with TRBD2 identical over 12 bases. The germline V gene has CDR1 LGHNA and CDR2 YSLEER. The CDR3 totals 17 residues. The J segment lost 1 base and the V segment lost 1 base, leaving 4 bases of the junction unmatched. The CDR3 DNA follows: TGCGCCAGCAGCCAAGCTGCTAGCGGGGGGGGCCAAGAGACCCAGTACTTC. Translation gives CASSQAASGGGQETQYF.

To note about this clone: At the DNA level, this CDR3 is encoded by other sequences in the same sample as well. CDR3 in DNA: TGTGCCAGCAGTTTGGGGGGGGGAAACATTCAGTACTTC. Translation gives CASSLGGGNIQYF. The rearrangement uses TRBV28 and TRBJ2-4; 7 bases are shared with TRBD2. The germline V gene has CDR1 MDHEN and CDR2 SYDVKM. The CDR3 covers 13 residues. V was clipped by 3 bases and J by 6 bases; unmatched bases: 2.

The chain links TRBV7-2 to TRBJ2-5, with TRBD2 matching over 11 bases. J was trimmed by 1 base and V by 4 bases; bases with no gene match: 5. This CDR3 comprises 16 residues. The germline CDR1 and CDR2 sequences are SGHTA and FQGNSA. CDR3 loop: CASSYGTSGRQETQYF. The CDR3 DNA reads TGTGCCAGCAGCTACGGGACTAGCGGTCGCCAAGAGACCCAGTACTTC.

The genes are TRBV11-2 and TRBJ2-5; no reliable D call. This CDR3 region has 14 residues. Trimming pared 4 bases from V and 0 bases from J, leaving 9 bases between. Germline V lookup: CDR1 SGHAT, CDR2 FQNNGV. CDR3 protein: CASSSSPNQETQYF. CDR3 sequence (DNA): TGTGCCAGCAGCTCCAGTCCCAACCAAGAGACCCAGTACTTC.

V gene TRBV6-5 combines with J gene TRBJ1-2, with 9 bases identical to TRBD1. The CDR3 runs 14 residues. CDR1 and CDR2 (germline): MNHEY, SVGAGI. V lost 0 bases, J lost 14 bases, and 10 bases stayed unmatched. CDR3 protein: CASSYSSGTGNLTF. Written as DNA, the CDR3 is TGTGCCAGCAGTTACTCGTCCGGGACAGGGAACCTAACCTTC.

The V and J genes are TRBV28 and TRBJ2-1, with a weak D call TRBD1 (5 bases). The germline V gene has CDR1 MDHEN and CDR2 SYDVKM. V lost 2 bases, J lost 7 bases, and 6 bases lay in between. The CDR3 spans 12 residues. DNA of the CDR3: TGTGCCAGCAGTTTAAGGGGAAATGAGCAGTTCTTC. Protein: CASSLRGNEQFF.

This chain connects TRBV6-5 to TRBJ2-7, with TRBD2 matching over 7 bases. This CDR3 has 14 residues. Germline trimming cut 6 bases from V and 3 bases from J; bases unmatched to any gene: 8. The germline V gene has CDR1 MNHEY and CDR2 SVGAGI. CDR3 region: CASSPGGTIYEQYV. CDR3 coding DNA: TGTGCCAGCAGCCCCGGGGGGACCATCTACGAGCAGTACGTC.

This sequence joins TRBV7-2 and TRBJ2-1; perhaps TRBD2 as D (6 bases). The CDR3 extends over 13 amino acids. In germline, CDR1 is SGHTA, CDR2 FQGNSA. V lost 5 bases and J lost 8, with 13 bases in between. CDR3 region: CASSQDWGDEQFF. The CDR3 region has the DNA TGTGCCAGCAGCCAAGACTGGGGGGATGAGCAGTTCTTC. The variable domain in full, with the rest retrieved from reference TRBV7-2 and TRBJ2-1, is GAGVSQSPSNKVTEKGKDVELRCDPISGHTALYWYRQSLGQGLEFLIYFQGNSAPDKSGLPSDRFSAERTGGSVSTLTIQRTQQEDSAVYLCASSQDWGDEQFFGPGTRLTVL.

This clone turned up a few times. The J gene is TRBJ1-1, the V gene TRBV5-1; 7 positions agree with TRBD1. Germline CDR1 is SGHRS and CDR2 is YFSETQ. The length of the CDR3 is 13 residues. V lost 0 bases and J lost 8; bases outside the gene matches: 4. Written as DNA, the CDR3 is TGCGCCAGCAGCTTGGACAGGGGAGAGGAAGCTTTCTTT. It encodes CASSLDRGEEAFF.

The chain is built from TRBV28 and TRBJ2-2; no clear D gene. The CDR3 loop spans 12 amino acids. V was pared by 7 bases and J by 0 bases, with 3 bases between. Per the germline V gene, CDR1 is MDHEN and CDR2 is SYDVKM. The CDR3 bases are TGTGCCAGCAATACGAACACCGGGGAGCTGTTTTTT. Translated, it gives CASNTNTGELFF.

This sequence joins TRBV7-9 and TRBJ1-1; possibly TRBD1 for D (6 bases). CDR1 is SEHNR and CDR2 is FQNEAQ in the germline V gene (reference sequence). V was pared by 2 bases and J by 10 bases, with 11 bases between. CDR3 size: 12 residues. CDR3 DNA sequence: TGTGCCAGCAGCTTACCTGCGGGGGCAGCTTTCTTT. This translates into CASSLPAGAAFF.

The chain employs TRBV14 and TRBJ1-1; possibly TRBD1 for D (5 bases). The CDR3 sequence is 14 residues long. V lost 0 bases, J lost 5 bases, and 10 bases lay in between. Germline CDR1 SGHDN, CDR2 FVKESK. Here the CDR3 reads CASSQDSGRTEAFF. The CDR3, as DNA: TGTGCCAGCAGCCAAGATTCAGGGAGGACTGAAGCTTTCTTT.